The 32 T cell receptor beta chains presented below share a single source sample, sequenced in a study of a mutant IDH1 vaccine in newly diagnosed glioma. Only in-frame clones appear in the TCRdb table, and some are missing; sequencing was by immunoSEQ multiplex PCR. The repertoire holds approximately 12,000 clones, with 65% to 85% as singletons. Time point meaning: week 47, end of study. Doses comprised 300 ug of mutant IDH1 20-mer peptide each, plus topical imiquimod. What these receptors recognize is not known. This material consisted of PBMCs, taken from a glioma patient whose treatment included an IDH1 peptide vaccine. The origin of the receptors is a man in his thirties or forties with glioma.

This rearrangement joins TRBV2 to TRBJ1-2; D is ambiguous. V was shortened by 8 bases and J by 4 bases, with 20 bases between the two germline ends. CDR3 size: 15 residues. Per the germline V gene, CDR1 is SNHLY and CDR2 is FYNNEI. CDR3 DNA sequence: TGTGCCAGCGTTGCTTTTAAGGGTAGTAGCTATGGCTACACCTTC. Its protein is CASVAFKGSSYGYTF.

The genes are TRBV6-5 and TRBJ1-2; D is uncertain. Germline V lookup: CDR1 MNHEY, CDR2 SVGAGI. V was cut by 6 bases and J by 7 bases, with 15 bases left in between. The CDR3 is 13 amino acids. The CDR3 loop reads CASSPRPGGGYTF. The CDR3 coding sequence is TGTGCCAGCAGCCCCCGGCCCGGCGGTGGCTACACCTTC.

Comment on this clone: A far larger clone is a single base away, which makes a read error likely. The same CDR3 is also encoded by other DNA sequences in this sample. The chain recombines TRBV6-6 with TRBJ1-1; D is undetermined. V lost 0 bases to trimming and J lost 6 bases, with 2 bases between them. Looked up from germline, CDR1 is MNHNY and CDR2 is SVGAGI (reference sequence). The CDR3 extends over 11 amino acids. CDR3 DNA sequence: TGTGCCAGCAGTTACTCTTCTGAAGCTTTCTTT. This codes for CASSYSSEAFF.

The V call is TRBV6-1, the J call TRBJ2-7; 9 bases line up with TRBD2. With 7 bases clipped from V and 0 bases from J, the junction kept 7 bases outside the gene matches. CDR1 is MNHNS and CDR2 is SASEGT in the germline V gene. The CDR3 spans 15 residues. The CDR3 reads CASTLTSGSSYEQYF. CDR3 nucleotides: TGTGCCAGCACCCTGACTAGCGGAAGCTCCTACGAGCAGTACTTC.

CDR3 residues: CASKAPGPYGYTF. The CDR3 nucleotides are TGTGCCAGCAAGGCGCCAGGCCCCTATGGCTACACCTTC. The chain uses TRBV5-4 and TRBJ1-2; D is unclear. The CDR3 runs 13 residues. The germline V gene encodes CDR1 SGHNT and CDR2 YYREEE (reference sequence). Trimming took 6 bases from V and 4 from J, leaving 13 bases between them.

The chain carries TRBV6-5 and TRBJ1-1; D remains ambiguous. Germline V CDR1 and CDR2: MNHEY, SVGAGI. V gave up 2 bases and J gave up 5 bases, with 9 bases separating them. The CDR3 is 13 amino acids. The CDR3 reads CASSYTKGTEAFF. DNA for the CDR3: TGTGCCAGCAGTTACACGAAGGGTACTGAAGCTTTCTTT.

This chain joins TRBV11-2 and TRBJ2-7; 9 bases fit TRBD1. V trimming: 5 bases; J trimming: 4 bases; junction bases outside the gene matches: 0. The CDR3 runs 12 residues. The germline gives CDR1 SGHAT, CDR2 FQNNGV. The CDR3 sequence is CASSGQGYEQYF. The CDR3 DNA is TGTGCCAGCAGCGGACAGGGGTACGAGCAGTACTTC.

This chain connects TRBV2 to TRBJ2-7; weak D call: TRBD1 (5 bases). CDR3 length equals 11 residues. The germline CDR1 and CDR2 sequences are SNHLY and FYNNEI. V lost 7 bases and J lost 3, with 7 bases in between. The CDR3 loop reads CASTGLYEQYF. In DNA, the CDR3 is TGTGCCAGCACAGGGCTCTACGAGCAGTACTTC.

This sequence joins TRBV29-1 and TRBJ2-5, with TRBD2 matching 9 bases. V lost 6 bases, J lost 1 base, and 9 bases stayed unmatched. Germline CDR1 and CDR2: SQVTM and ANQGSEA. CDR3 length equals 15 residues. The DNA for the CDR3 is TGCAGCGTGAGTCCGCTAGCGGGGACCCAAGAGACCCAGTACTTC. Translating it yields CSVSPLAGTQETQYF.

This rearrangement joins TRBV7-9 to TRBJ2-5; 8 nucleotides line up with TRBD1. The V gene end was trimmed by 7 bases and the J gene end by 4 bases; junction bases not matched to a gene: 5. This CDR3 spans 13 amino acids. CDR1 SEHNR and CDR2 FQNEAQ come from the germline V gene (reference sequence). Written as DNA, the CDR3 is TGTGCCAGCATCCCTACAGGGGGAGAGACCCAGTACTTC. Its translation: CASIPTGGETQYF.

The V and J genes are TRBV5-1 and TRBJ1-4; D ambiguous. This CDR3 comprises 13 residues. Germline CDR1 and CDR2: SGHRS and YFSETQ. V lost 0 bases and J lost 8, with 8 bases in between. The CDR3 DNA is TGCGCCAGCAGCTTGGGATCGGGGGAAAAACTGTTTTTT. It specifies CASSLGSGEKLFF.

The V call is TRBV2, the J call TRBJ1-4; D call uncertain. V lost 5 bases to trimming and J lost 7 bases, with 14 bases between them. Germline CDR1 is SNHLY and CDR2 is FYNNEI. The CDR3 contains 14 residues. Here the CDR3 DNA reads TGTGCCAGCAGTCGGTCTTCATGGGGTGAAAAACTGTTTTTT. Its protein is CASSRSSWGEKLFF.

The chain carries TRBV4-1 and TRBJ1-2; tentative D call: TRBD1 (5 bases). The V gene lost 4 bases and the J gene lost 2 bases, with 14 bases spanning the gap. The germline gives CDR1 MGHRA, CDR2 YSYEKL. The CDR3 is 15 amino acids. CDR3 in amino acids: CASSPLTGKNYGYTF. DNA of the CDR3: TGCGCCAGCAGCCCGCTAACAGGAAAGAACTATGGCTACACCTTC.

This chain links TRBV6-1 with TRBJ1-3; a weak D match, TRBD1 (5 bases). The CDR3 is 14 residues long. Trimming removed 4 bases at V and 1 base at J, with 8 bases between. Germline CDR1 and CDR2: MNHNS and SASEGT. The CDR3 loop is CASSGGTSGNTIYF. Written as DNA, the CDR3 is TGTGCCAGCAGTGGGGGGACGTCTGGAAACACCATATATTTT.

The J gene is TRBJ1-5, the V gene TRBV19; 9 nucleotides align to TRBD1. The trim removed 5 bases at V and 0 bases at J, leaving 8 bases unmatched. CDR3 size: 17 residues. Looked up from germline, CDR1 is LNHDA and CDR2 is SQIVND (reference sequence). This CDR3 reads CASSHPTGGSSNQPQHF. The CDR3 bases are TGTGCCAGTAGTCATCCGACAGGGGGAAGTAGCAATCAGCCCCAGCATTTT.

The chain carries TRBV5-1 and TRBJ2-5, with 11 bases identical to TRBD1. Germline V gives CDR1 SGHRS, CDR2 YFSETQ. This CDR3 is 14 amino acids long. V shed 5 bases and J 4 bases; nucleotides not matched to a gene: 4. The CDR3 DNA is TGCGCCAGCAGACGGGACAGGGGGAGAGAGACCCAGTACTTC. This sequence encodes CASRRDRGRETQYF.

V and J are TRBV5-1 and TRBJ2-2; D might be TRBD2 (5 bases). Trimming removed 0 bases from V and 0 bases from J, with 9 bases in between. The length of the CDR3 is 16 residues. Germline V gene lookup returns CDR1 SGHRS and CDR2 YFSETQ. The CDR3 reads CASSLVSGTNTGELFF. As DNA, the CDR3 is TGCGCCAGCAGCTTGGTTTCCGGGACGAACACCGGGGAGCTGTTTTTT.

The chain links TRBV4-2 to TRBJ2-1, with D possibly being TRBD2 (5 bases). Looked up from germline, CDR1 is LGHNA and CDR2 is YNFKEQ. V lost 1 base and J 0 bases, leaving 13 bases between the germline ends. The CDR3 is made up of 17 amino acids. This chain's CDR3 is CASSQGLAESSYNEQFF. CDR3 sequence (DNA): TGTGCCAGCAGCCAAGGTCTAGCAGAAAGCTCCTACAATGAGCAGTTCTTC.

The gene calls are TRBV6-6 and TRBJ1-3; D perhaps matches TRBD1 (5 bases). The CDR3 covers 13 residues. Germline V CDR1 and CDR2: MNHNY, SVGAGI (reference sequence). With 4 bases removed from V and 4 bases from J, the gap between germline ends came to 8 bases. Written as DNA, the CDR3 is TGTGCCAGCAGTTGGCAGGGCGGAAACACCATATATTTT. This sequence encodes CASSWQGGNTIYF.

CDR3: CASSFLDTGELFF. The CDR3 region has the DNA TGCGCCAGCAGCTTTCTAGACACCGGGGAGCTGTTTTTT. The chain combines TRBV5-1 with TRBJ2-2; D is ambiguous. This CDR3 comprises 13 residues. Germline CDR1 is SGHRS and CDR2 is YFSETQ. V was cut by 2 bases and J by 3 bases, with 5 bases left in between. The entire variable domain, with the rest obtained from reference TRBV5-1 and TRBJ2-2, is as follows: KAGVTQTPRYLIKTRGQQVTLSCSPISGHRSVSWYQQTPGQGLQFLFEYFSETQRNKGNFPGRFSGRQFSNSRSEMNVSTLELGDSALYLCASSFLDTGELFFGEGSRLTVL.

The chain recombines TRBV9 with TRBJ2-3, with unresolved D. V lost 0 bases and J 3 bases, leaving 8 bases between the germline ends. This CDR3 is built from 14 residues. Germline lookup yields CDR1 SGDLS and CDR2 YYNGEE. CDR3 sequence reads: CASSVGSRTDTQYF. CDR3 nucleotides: TGTGCCAGCAGCGTAGGGAGTAGAACAGATACGCAGTATTTT.

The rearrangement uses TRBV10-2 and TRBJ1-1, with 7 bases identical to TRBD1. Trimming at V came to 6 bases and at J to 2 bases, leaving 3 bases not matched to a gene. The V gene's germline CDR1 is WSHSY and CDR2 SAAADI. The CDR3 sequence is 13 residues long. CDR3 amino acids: CASRRQGNTEAFF. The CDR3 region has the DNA TGCGCCAGCAGGAGACAGGGAAACACTGAAGCTTTCTTT.

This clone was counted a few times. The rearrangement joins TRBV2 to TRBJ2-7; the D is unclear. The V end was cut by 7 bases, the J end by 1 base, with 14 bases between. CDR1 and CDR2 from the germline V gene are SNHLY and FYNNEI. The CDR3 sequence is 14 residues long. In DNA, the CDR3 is TGTGCCAGCAAGAGCGAACACACTTCCTACGAGCAGTACTTC. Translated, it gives CASKSEHTSYEQYF.

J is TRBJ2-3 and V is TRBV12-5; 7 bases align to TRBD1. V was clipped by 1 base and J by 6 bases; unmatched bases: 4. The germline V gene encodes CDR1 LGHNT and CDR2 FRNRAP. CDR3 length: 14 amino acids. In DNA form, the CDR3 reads TGTGCTAGTGGTTTGGGGGACAGTTTGGATACGCAGTATTTT. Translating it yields CASGLGDSLDTQYF.

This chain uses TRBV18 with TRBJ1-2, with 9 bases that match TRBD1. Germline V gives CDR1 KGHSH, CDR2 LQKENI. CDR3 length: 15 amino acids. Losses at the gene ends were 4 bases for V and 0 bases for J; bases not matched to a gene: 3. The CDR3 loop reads CASSLGQGTNYGYTF. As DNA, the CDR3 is TGTGCCAGCTCACTTGGACAGGGGACTAACTATGGCTACACCTTC.

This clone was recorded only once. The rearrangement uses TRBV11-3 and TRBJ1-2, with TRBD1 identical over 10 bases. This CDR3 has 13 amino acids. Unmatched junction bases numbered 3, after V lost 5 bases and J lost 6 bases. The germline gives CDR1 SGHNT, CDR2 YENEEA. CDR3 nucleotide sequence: TGTGCCAGCAGCATGACAGGGGGCGATGGCTACACCTTC. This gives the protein CASSMTGGDGYTF.

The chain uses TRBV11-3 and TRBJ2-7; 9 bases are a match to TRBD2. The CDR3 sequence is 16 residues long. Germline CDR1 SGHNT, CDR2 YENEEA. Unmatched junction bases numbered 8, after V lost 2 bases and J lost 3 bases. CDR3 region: CASSLTSSGNIYEQYF. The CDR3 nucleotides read TGTGCCAGCAGCTTAACTTCTAGCGGGAATATCTACGAGCAGTACTTC.

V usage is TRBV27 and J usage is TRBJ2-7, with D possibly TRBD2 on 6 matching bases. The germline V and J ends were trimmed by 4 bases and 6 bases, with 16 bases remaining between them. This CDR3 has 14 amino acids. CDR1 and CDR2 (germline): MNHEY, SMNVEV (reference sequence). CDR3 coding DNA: TGTGCCAGCAGTTATGCAGCGGCGGGGTCCGAGCAGTACTTC. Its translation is CASSYAAAGSEQYF.

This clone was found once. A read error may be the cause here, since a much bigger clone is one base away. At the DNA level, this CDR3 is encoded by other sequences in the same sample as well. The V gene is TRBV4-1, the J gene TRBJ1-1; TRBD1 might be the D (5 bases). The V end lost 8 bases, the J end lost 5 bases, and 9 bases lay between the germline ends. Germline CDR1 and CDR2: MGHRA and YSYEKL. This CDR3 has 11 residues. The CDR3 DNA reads TGCGCCAGCGATGGGGGGACTGAAGCTTTCTTT. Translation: CASDGGTEAFF.

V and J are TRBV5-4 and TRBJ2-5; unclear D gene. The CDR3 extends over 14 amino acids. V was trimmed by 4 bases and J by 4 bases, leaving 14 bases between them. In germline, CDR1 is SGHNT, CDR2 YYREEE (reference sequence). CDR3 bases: TGTGCCAGCAGCCCCCGGACGGGTTCAGAGACCCAGTACTTC. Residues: CASSPRTGSETQYF. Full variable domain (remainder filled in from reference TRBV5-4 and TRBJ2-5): ETGVTQSPTHLIKTRGQQVTLRCSSQSGHNTVSWYQQALGQGPQFIFQYYREEENGRGNFPPRFSGLQFPNYSSELNVNALELDDSALYLCASSPRTGSETQYFGPGTRLLVL.

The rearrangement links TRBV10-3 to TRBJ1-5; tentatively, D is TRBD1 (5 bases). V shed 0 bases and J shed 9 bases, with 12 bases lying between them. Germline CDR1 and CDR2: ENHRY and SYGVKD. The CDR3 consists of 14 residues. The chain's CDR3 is CAISESEGSRPQHF. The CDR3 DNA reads TGTGCCATCAGTGAGTCGGAGGGGTCGCGGCCCCAGCATTTT.

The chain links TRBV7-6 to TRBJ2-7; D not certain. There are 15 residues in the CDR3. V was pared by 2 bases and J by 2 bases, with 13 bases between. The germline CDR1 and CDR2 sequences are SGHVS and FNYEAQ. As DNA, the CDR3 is TGTGCCAGCAGCTTAAGTCGAGGACCAACCTACGAGCAGTACTTC. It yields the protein CASSLSRGPTYEQYF.